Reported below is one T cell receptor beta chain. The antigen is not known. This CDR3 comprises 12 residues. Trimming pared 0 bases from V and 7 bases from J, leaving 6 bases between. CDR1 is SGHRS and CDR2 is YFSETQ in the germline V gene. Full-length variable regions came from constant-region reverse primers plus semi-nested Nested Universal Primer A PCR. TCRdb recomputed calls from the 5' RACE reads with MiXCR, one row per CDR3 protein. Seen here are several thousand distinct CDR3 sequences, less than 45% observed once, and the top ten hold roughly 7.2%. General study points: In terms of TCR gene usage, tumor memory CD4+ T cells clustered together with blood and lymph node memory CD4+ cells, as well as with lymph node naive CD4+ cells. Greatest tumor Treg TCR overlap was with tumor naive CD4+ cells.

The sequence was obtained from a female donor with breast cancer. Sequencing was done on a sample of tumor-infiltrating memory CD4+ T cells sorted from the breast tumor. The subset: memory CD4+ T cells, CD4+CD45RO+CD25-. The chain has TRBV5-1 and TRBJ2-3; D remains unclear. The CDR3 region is CASSLEANTQYF. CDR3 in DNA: TGCGCCAGCAGCTTGGAAGCAAATACGCAGTATTTT.